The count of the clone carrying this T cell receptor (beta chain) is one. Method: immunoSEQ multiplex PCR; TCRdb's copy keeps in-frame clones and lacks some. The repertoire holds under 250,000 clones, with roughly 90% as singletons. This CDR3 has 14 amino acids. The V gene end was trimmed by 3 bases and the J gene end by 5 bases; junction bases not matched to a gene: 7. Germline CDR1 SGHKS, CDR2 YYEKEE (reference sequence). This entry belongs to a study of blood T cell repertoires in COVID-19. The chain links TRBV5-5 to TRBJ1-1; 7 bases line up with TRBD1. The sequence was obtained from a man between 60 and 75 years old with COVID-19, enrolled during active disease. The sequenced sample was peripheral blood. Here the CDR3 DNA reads TGTGCCAGCAGCTCAGACAGGGCTGGGACTGAAGCTTTCTTT. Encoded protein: CASSSDRAGTEAFF.